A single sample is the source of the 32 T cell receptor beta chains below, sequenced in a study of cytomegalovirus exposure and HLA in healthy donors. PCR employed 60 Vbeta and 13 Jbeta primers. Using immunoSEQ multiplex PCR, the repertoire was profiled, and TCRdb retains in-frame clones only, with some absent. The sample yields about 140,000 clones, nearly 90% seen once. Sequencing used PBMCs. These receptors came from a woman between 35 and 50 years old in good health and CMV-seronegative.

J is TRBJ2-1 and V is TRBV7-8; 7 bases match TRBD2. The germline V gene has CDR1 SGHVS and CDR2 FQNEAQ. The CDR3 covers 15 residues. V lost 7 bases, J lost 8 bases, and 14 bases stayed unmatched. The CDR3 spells CASTPTSDWGDEQFF. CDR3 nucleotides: TGTGCCAGCACCCCAACTAGCGACTGGGGGGATGAGCAGTTCTTC.

CDR3 in amino acids: CASSLVPTDYGYTF. CDR3 in DNA: TGCGCCAGCAGCTTAGTCCCGACAGACTATGGCTACACCTTC. V usage is TRBV5-1 and J usage is TRBJ1-2, with D perhaps matching TRBD1 (5 bases). This CDR3 is built from 14 residues. The V gene's germline CDR1 is SGHRS and CDR2 YFSETQ. Trimming cost V 2 bases and J 3 bases, with 11 bases left between them. Supplemented by reference TRBV5-1 and TRBJ1-2, the full variable domain reads KAGVTQTPRYLIKTRGQQVTLSCSPISGHRSVSWYQQTPGQGLQFLFEYFSETQRNKGNFPGRFSGRQFSNSRSEMNVSTLELGDSALYLCASSLVPTDYGYTFGSGTRLTVV.

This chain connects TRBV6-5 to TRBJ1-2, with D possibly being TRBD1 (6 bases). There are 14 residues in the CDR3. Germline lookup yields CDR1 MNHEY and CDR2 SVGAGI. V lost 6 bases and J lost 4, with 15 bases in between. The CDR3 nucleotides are TGTGCCAGCAGATACGGTCAGGGGATCTATGGCTACACCTTC. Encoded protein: CASRYGQGIYGYTF.

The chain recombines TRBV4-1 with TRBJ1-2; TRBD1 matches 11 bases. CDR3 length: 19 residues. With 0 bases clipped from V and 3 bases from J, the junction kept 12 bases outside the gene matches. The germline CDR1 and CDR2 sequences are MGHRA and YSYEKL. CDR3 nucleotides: TGCGCCAGCAGCCAAGATCTTCCCGGACAGGGGGCGCGGTACTATGGCTACACCTTC. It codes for CASSQDLPGQGARYYGYTF.

CDR3 region: CASSVIAGGYEQYF. The DNA for the CDR3 is TGTGCCAGCAGCGTAATAGCGGGGGGCTACGAGCAGTACTTC. This chain joins TRBV9 and TRBJ2-7; 10 nucleotides agree with TRBD2. The V and J ends lost 1 base and 3 bases, in that order; junction bases with no gene match: 1. The germline CDR1 and CDR2 sequences are SGDLS and YYNGEE. CDR3 length: 14 amino acids.

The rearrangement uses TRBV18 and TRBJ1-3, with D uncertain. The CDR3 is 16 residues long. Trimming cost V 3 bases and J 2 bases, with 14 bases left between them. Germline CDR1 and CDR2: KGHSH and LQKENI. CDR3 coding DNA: TGTGCCAGCTCACCCAGCGTGGTAGAACCTGGAAACACCATATATTTT. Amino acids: CASSPSVVEPGNTIYF.

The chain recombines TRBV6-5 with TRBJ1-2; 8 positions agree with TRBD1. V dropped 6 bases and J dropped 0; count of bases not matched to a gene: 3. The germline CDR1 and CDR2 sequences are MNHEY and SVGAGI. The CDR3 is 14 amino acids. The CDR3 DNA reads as TGTGCCAGCAGCCCGACAGGGGCTAACTATGGCTACACCTTC. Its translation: CASSPTGANYGYTF.

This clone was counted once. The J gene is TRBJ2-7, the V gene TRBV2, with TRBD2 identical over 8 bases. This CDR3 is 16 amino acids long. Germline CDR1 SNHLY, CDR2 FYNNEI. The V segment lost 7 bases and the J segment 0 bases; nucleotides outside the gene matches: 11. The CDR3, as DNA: TGTGCCAGCACCGACCCGGGGGGGGAGGACTCCTACGAGCAGTACTTC. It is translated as CASTDPGGEDSYEQYF.

The CDR3 nucleotides are TGTGCCAGCAGCTCGGGACAGGGGGCGAGGGATGGCTACACCTTC. Translating gives CASSSGQGARDGYTF. This chain joins TRBV11-2 and TRBJ1-2; 12 nucleotides line up with TRBD1. The V gene end was trimmed by 4 bases and the J gene end by 6 bases; junction bases not matched to a gene: 6. Per the germline V gene, CDR1 is SGHAT and CDR2 is FQNNGV. The CDR3 is 15 residues long.

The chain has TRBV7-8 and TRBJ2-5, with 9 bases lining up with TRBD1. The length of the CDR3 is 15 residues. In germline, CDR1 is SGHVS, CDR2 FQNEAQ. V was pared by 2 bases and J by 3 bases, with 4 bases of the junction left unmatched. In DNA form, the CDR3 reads TGTGCCAGCAGCTTAAAGGACAGGGGAAAAGAGACCCAGTACTTC. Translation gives CASSLKDRGKETQYF.

The CDR3 sequence is CASSTLISETQYF. In DNA, the CDR3 is TGTGCCAGCAGCACTTTAATTTCCGAGACCCAGTACTTC. This sequence joins TRBV7-6 and TRBJ2-5; D uncertain. Trimming removed 5 bases at V and 5 bases at J, with 12 bases between. This CDR3 has 13 amino acids. Per germline, CDR1 SGHVS and CDR2 FNYEAQ. Variable domain in full (rest from reference TRBV7-6 and TRBJ2-5): GAGVSQSPRYKVTKRGQDVALRCDPISGHVSLYWYRQALGQGPEFLTYFNYEAQQDKSGLPNDRFSAERPEGSISTLTIQRTEQRDSAMYRCASSTLISETQYFGPGTRLLVL.

The CDR3: CASSTHSSGEIYNQPQHF. CDR3 DNA sequence: TGTGCCAGCAGCACCCACTCTTCAGGGGAGATCTACAATCAGCCCCAGCATTTT. This sequence joins TRBV7-2 and TRBJ1-5; D is possibly TRBD1 (6 bases). The CDR3 loop spans 18 amino acids. Looked up from germline, CDR1 is SGHTA and CDR2 is FQGNSA. V was cut by 5 bases and J by 3 bases, with 23 bases left in between.

As DNA, the CDR3 is TGTGCCAGCAGCCGGGGACAAATAGAGGAAAAACTGTTTTTT. Its protein product is CASSRGQIEEKLFF. The chain joins TRBV11-1 to TRBJ1-4; perhaps TRBD1 as D (6 bases). The germline gives CDR1 SGHAT, CDR2 FQDESV (reference sequence). The CDR3 has 14 residues. With 5 bases removed from V and 8 bases from J, the gap between germline ends came to 15 bases.

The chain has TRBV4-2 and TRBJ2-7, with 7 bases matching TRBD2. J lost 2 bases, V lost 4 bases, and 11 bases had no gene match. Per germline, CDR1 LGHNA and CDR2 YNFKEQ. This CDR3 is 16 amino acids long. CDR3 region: CASSPRVAGSPYEQYF. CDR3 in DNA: TGTGCCAGCAGCCCCCGGGTAGCGGGTTCCCCCTACGAGCAGTACTTC.

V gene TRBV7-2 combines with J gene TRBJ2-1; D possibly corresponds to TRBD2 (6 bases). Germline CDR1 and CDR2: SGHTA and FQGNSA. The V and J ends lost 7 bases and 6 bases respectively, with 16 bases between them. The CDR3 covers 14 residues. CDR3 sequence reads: CASTQRAGGNEQFF. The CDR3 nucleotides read TGTGCCAGCACCCAACGGGCCGGGGGCAATGAGCAGTTCTTC.

This chain's CDR3 is CASSYSGGTTGELFF. For the CDR3, the DNA is TGTGCCAGCAGTTACTCGGGAGGGACTACCGGGGAGCTGTTTTTT. This rearrangement joins TRBV6-5 to TRBJ2-2; 7 nucleotides align to TRBD2. V dropped 0 bases and J dropped 5; count of bases not matched to a gene: 3. CDR3 length equals 15 residues. CDR1 and CDR2 from the germline V gene are MNHEY and SVGAGI.

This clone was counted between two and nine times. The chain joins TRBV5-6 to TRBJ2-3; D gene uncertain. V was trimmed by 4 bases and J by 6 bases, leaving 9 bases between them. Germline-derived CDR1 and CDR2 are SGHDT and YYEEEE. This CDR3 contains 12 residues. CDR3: CASSLSVDTQYF. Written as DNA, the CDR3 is TGTGCCAGCAGCCTGTCGGTGGATACGCAGTATTTT.

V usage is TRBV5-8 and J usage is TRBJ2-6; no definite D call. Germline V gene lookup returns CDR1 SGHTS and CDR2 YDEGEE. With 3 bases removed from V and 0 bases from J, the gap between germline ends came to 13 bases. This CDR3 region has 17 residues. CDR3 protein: CASSSTAGYSGANVLTF. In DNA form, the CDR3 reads TGTGCCAGCAGCTCCACCGCAGGTTACTCTGGGGCCAACGTCCTGACTTTC. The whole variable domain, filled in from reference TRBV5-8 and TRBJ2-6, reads EAGVTQSPTHLIKTRGQQATLRCSPISGHTSVYWYQQALGLGLQFLLWYDEGEERNRGNFPPRFSGRQFPNYSSELNVNALELEDSALYLCASSSTAGYSGANVLTFGAGSRLTVL.

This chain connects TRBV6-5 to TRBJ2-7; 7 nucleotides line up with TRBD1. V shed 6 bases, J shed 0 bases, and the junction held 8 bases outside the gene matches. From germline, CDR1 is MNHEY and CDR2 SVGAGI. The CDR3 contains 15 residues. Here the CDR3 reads CASRIGTASSYEQYF. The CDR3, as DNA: TGTGCCAGCAGGATAGGGACAGCCTCCTCCTACGAGCAGTACTTC.

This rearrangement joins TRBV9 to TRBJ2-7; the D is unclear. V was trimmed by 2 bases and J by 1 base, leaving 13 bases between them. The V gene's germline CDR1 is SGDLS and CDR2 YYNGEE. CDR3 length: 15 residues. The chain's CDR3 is CASSVGTEPSYEQYF. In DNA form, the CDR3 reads TGTGCCAGCAGCGTTGGTACGGAGCCTTCCTACGAGCAGTACTTC.

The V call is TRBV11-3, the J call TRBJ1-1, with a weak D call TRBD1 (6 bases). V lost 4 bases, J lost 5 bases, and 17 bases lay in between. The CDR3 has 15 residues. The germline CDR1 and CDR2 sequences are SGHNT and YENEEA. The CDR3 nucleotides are TGTGCCAGCAGCTCTACGGGGGGCGGTTGGACTGAAGCTTTCTTT. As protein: CASSSTGGGWTEAFF.

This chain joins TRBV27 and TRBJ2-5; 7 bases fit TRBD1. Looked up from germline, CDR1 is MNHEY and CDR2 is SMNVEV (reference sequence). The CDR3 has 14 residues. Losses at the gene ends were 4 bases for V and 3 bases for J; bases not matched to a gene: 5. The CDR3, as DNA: TGTGCCAGCAGTTGGGACAGTAGGAAAGAGACCCAGTACTTC. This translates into CASSWDSRKETQYF.

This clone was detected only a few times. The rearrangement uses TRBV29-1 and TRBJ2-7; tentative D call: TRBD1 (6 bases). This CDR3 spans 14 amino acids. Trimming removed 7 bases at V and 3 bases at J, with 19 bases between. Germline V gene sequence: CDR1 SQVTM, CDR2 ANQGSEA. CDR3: CSAIHREFGYEQYF. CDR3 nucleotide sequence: TGCAGCGCAATACACAGGGAGTTCGGCTACGAGCAGTACTTC.

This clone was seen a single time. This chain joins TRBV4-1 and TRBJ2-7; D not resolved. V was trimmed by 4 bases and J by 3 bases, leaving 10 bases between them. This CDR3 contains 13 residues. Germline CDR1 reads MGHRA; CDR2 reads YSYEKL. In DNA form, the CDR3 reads TGCGCCAGCAGCCCGTCGACGGGCTACGAGCAGTACTTC. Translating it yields CASSPSTGYEQYF.

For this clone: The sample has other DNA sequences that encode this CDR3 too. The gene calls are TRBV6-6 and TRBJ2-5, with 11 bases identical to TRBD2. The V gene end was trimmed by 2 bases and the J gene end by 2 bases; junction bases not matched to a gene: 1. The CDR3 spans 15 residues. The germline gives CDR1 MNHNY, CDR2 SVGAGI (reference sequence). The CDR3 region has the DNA TGTGCCAGCAGTTACGGGACTAGCGGACAAGAGACCCAGTACTTC. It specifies CASSYGTSGQETQYF.

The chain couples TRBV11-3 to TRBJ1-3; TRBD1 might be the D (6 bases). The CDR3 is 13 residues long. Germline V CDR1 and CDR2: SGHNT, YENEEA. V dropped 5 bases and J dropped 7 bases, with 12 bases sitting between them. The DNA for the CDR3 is TGTGCCAGCAGCACACAGGGAGGGAACACCATATATTTT. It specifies CASSTQGGNTIYF.

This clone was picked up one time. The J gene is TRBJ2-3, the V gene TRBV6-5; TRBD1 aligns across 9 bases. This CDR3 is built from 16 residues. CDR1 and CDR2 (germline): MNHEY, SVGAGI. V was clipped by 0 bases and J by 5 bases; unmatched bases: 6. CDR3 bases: TGTGCCAGCAGTTACTCTGGGACAGGGTTAGGAGATACGCAGTATTTT. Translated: CASSYSGTGLGDTQYF.

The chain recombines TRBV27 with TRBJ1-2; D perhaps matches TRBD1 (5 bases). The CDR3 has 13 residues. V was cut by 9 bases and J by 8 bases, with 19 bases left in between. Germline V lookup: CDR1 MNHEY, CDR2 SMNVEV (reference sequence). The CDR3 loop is CASIGLPGGGYTF. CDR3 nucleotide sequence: TGTGCCAGTATTGGACTGCCGGGGGGGGGCTACACCTTC.

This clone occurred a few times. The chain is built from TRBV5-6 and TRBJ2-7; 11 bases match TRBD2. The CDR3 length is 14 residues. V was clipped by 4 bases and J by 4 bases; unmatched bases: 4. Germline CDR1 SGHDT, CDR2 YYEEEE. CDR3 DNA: TGTGCCAGCAGCCGGACTAGCGGGTTGTACGAGCAGTACTTC. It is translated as CASSRTSGLYEQYF.

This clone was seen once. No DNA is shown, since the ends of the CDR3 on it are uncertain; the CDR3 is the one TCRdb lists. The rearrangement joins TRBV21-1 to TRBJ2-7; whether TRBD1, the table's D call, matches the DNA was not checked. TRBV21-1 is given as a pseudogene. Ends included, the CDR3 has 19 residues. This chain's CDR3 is CASSVGQGNITFGMNEQYF.

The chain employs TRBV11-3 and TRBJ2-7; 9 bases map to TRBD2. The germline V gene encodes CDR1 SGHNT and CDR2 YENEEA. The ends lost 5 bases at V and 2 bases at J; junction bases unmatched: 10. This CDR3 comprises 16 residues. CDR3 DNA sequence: TGTGCCAGCAGCCGTAGGCTCGCGGGAGGGCCCTACGAGCAGTACTTC. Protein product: CASSRRLAGGPYEQYF.

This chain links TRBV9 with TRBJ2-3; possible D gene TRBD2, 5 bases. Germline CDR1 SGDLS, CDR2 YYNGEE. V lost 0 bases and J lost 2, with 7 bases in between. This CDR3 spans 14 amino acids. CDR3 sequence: CASSVERATDTQYF. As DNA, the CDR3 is TGTGCCAGCAGCGTAGAGAGGGCCACAGATACGCAGTATTTT.